The next 2 T cell receptor beta chains were all read from a single sample in a study of cytomegalovirus exposure and HLA in healthy donors. The PCR made use of 60 Vbeta and 13 Jbeta primers. TCRdb's copy holds only in-frame clones and misses some; the assay was immunoSEQ multiplex PCR. The sample lists about 120,000 clones; over 75% were seen once. What was sequenced was PBMCs. Every receptor here comes from a man aged 35-49 years in good health and CMV-seronegative.

This clone appeared once. The chain has TRBV2 and TRBJ2-7, with TRBD1 as a possible D gene (5 bases). This CDR3 has 14 amino acids. CDR1 and CDR2 (germline): SNHLY, FYNNEI. The ends were cut back, 4 bases at V and 2 bases at J, with 12 bases in the middle. The CDR3 sequence: CASSVQAVTYEQYF. CDR3 DNA: TGTGCCAGCAGTGTACAGGCTGTCACCTACGAGCAGTACTTC.

This rearrangement joins TRBV4-2 to TRBJ1-1; D remains ambiguous. The CDR3 totals 14 residues. The ends were cut back, 0 bases at V and 4 bases at J, with 9 bases in the middle. Germline V CDR1 and CDR2: LGHNA, YNFKEQ. The CDR3, as DNA: TGTGCCAGCAGCCAAGACCCAGATATCACTGAAGCTTTCTTT. The encoded protein is CASSQDPDITEAFF.